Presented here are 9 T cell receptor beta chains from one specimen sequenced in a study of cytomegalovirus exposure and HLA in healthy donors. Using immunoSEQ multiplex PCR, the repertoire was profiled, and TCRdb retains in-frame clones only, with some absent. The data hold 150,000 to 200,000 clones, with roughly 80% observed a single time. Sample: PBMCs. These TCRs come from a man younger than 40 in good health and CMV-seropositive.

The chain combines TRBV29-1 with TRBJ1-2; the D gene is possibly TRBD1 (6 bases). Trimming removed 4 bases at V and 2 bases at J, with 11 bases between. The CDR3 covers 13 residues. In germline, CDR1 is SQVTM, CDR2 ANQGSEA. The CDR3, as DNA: TGCAGCGTTGGTGCAGGGACAAACTATGGCTACACCTTC. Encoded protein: CSVGAGTNYGYTF.

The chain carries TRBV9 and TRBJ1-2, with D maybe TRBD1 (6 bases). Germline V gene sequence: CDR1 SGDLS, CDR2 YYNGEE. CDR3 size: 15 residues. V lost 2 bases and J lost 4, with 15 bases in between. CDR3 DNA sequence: TGTGCCAGCAGCGTCCGGGACAAGAGTCTCTATGGCTACACCTTC. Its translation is CASSVRDKSLYGYTF.

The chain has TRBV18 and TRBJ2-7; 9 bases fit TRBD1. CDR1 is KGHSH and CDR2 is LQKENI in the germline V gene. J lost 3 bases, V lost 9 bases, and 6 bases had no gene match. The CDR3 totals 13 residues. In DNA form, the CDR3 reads TGTGCCAGTGGGGGACAGGGTGGCTACGAGCAGTACTTC. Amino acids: CASGGQGGYEQYF.

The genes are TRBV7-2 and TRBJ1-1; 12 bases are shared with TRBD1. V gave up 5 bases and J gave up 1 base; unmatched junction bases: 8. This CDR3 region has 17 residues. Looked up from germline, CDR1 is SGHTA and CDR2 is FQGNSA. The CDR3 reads CASSQGQGAPRNTEAFF. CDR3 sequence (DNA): TGTGCCAGCAGCCAGGGACAGGGGGCGCCCCGGAACACTGAAGCTTTCTTT.

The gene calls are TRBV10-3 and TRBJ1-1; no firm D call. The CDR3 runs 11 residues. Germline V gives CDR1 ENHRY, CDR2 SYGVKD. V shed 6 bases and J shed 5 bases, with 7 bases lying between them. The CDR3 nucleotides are TGTGCCATCAGGACGGAGACTGAAGCTTTCTTT. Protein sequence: CAIRTETEAFF.

For the CDR3, the DNA is TGTGCCAGCAGCTTGCCCGGGACAGGGTCGGATGGCTACACCTTC. It translates to CASSLPGTGSDGYTF. The gene calls are TRBV5-4 and TRBJ1-2; TRBD1 agrees at 9 bases. This CDR3 has 15 amino acids. The ends lost 1 base at V and 6 bases at J; junction bases unmatched: 7. Germline CDR1 is SGHNT and CDR2 is YYREEE (reference sequence).

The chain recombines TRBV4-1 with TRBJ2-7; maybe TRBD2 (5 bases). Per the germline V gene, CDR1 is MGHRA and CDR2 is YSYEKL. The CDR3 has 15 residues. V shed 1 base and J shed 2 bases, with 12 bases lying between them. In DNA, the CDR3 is TGCGCCAGCAGCCAAGTCCCGGACGGGACCTACGAGCAGTACTTC. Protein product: CASSQVPDGTYEQYF.

The CDR3 DNA sequence: TGTGCCAGCAGTTACTCGATCGCGGGGCGGCAAGAGACCCAGTACTTC. Encoded protein: CASSYSIAGRQETQYF. The chain couples TRBV6-5 to TRBJ2-5, with D tentatively TRBD2 (6 bases). Germline V gives CDR1 MNHEY, CDR2 SVGAGI. The V gene lost 0 bases and the J gene lost 2 bases, with 13 bases spanning the gap. There are 16 residues in the CDR3.

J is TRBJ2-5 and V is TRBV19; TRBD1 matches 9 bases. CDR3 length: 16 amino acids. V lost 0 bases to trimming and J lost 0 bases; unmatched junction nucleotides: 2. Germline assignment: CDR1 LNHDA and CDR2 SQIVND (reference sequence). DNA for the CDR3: TGTGCCAGTAGTATAGATAGGACAGGGGACCAAGAGACCCAGTACTTC. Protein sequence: CASSIDRTGDQETQYF.